This TCR beta chain was captured by sequencing in a study of T cell responses to AZD1222 COVID-19 vaccine. Clones were sequenced by immunoSEQ multiplex PCR, and TCRdb holds only the in-frame ones, with some missing. Among 130,000 or so clones, over 90% were seen once, and the ten largest hold approximately 5.4%. CDR1 and CDR2 from the germline V gene are MNHEY and SVGEGT. This CDR3 is built from 12 residues. The V gene lost 3 bases and the J gene lost 4 bases, with 7 bases spanning the gap. The TCR was taken from an adult in good health. The sample consisted of peripheral blood, taken on day 0 of AZD1222 vaccination. The chain recombines TRBV6-2 or TRBV6-3 with TRBJ2-7; maybe TRBD2 (5 bases). The CDR3 loop is CASSYRGYEQYF. CDR3 bases: TGTGCCAGCAGTTATCGGGGATACGAGCAGTACTTC.